This T cell receptor beta chain appears in the sequencing data of a study of spatial heterogeneity in lung cancer. Study background: Combinations of a unique TCR and a UMI were tallied in raw reads, and on average each appeared more than ten times. Study findings and constraints: Blood contained ubiquitous expanded tumor TCRs more at resection than at follow-up.

The ends were cut back, 4 bases at V and 0 bases at J, with 12 bases in the middle. Germline V gene data show CDR1 as SQVTM and CDR2 as ANQGSEA. The CDR3 extends over 14 amino acids. This clonotype was observed at least ten times. Antigen: not known. TCRdb used MiXCR to reprocess the 5' RACE reads, holding one entry per CDR3 protein. In the table there are 39,000 or so distinct CDR3 sequences, roughly 8% of which are singletons. As for time point: sample taken at primary tumor resection. Untreated early-stage non-small cell lung cancer patients, roughly 75 in total, were the donors. The starting material was PBMCs, obtained at surgery. The receptor's source is a male donor with early-stage non-small cell lung cancer. The chain joins TRBV29-1 to TRBJ2-5, with D possibly being TRBD1 (6 bases). The CDR3 here is CSVVKQGNQETQYF. The DNA for the CDR3 is TGCAGCGTTGTAAAGCAGGGGAACCAAGAGACCCAGTACTTC.